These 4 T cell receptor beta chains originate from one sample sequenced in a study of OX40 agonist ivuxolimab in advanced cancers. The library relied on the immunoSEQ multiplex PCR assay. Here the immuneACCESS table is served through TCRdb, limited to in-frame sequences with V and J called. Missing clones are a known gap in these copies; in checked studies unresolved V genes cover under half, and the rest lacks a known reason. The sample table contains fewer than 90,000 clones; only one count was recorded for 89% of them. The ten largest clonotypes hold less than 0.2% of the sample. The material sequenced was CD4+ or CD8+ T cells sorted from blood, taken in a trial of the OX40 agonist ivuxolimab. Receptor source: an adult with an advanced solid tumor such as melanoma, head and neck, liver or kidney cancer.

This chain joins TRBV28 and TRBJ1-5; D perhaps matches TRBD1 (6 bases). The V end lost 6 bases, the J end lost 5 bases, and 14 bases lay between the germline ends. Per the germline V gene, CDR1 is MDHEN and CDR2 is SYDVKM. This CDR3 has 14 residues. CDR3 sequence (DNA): TGTGCCAGCAGAGTGGGAAACAGGGATCAGCCCCAGCATTTT. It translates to CASRVGNRDQPQHF.

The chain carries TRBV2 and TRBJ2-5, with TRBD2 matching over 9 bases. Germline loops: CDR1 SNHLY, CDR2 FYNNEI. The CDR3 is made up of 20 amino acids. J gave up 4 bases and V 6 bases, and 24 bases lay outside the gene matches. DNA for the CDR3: TGTGCCAGCAGACGCGCTGGGGCTAGCGGGATCCTCAGGGGGTCAGAGACCCAGTACTTC. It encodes CASRRAGASGILRGSETQYF.

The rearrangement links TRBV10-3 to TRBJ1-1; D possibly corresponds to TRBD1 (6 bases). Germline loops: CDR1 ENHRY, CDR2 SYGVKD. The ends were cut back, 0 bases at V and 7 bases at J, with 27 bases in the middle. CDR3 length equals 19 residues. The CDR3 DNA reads TGTGCCATCAGTGAGTCGAGAGCAGGCAGGGGTGTGAGGTTAAATGAAGCTTTCTTT. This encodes CAISESRAGRGVRLNEAFF.

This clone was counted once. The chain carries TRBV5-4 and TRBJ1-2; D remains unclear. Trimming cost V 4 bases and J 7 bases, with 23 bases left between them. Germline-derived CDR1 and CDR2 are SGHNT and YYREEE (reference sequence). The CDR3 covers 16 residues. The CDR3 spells CASSPTHLRTETGYTF. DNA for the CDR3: TGTGCCAGCAGCCCAACCCACCTCAGAACGGAGACTGGCTACACCTTC.